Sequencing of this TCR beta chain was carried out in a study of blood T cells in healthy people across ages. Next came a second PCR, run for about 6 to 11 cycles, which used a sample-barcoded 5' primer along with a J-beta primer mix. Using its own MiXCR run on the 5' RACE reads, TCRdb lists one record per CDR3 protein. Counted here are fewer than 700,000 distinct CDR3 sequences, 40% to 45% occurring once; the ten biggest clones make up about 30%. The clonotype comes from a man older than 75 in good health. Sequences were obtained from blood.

As DNA, the CDR3 is TGTGCCAGCAGCTCTATTAAATTGGCGGGACAACAAGAGACCCAGTACTTC. Amino acids: CASSSIKLAGQQETQYF. The chain combines TRBV3-1 with TRBJ2-5; D possibly matches TRBD1 or TRBD2 (6 bases each). Germline-derived CDR1 and CDR2 are LGHDT and YNNKEL (reference sequence). Trimming stripped 5 bases from V and 2 bases from J, with 21 bases between. The CDR3 loop spans 17 amino acids.